The 11 T cell receptor beta chains below all came from one sample that was sequenced in a study of T cells in Graves' hyperthyroidism and ophthalmopathy. Amplification targeted TCR beta CDR3 regions from RNA transcripts. Using the HTBI primer set, a first-round RT-PCR was run on the TCR CDR3. TCRdb fed the multiplex PCR reads into MiXCR, producing one record per CDR3 protein. The data show roughly 260,000 distinct CDR3 sequences, with roughly 15% seen just once and about an eighth held by the top ten. Sequencing used blood. These receptors were collected from a woman aged 40-49 years with Graves' hyperthyroidism that later progressed to Graves' ophthalmopathy.

This clonotype was detected many times. The CDR3 bases are TGTGCCAGCAGTTCACTTACCCGGGACACCCTAGTGGATACGCAGTATTTT. This encodes CASSSLTRDTLVDTQYF. The chain couples TRBV25-1 to TRBJ2-3, with D tentatively TRBD1 (6 bases). CDR3 size: 17 residues. Germline loops: CDR1 MGHDK, CDR2 SYGVNS. The V end lost 5 bases, the J end lost 6 bases, and 24 bases lay between the germline ends.

This clonotype was picked up many times. This chain's CDR3 is CASSESRGSYNEQFF. CDR3 nucleotide sequence: TGCGCCAGCAGTGAGTCCAGGGGATCCTACAATGAGCAGTTCTTC. This chain uses TRBV10-1 with TRBJ2-1, with D perhaps matching TRBD1 (6 bases). CDR3 length equals 15 residues. The V end was cut by 0 bases, the J end by 1 base, with 7 bases between. Germline CDR1 WNHNN, CDR2 SYGVQD (reference sequence).

V gene TRBV10-2 combines with J gene TRBJ1-4; 7 bases map to TRBD1. Trimming took 6 bases from V and 1 from J; bases not matched to a gene: 2. In germline, CDR1 is WSHSY, CDR2 SAAADI. This CDR3 is built from 14 residues. CDR3 DNA: TGCGCCAGCAGGGGGACAGTAACTAATGAAAAACTGTTTTTT. It codes for CASRGTVTNEKLFF.

There are many counts of this clonotype. J is TRBJ2-6 and V is TRBV11-2; no firm D call. The germline V and J ends were trimmed by 3 bases and 1 base, with 7 bases remaining between them. This CDR3 spans 15 amino acids. Germline V CDR1 and CDR2: SGHAT, FQNNGV. The CDR3 sequence is CASSLDLSGANVLTF. The CDR3 DNA reads as TGTGCCAGCAGCTTGGACCTTTCTGGGGCCAACGTCCTGACTTTC.

This chain uses TRBV5-6 with TRBJ2-1; TRBD1 matches at 10 bases. Per germline, CDR1 SGHDT and CDR2 YYEEEE. The junction had 16 bases not matched to a gene; V was cut back by 4 bases and J by 12 bases. CDR3 length: 16 amino acids. Here the CDR3 DNA reads TGTGCCAGCAGCACGAACCCACCGGGACAGGGGAAGGGGCAGTTCTTC. Protein sequence: CASSTNPPGQGKGQFF.

This clonotype was detected ten times or more. The chain is built from TRBV3-1 and TRBJ2-4; 8 nucleotides agree with TRBD1. The CDR3 spans 15 residues. Losses at the gene ends were 2 bases for V and 4 bases for J; bases not matched to a gene: 4. In germline, CDR1 is LGHDT, CDR2 YNNKEL (reference sequence). CDR3 amino acids: CASSQRGTGKNIQYF. DNA for the CDR3: TGTGCCAGCAGCCAACGTGGGACAGGTAAAAACATTCAGTACTTC. Combining the CDR3 with reference TRBV3-1 and TRBJ2-4 gives the whole variable domain DTAVSQTPKYLVTQMGNDKSIKCEQNLGHDTMYWYKQDSKKFLKIMFSYNNKELIINETVPNRFSPKSPDKAHLNLHINSLELGDSAVYFCASSQRGTGKNIQYFGAGTRLSVL.

The chain carries TRBV5-1 and TRBJ1-5; 7 nucleotides match TRBD1. With 2 bases clipped from V and 3 bases from J, the junction kept 5 bases outside the gene matches. The CDR3 has 15 amino acids. Looked up from germline, CDR1 is SGHRS and CDR2 is YFSETQ. CDR3 sequence: CASSFTGAINQPQHF. CDR3 nucleotide sequence: TGCGCCAGCAGCTTCACAGGGGCGATCAATCAGCCCCAGCATTTT.

This clonotype has at least ten counts. This sequence joins TRBV27 and TRBJ2-1, with 9 bases lining up with TRBD2. The ends lost 7 bases at V and 8 bases at J; junction bases unmatched: 12. This CDR3 spans 15 amino acids. The germline V gene has CDR1 MNHEY and CDR2 SMNVEV (reference sequence). The CDR3 nucleotides read TGTGCCAGCACCTCGGCAGGCGGGAGGGTCGATGAGCAGTTCTTC. Translated: CASTSAGGRVDEQFF.

This clonotype turned up a few times. V usage is TRBV30 and J usage is TRBJ2-1; TRBD2 matches 12 bases. CDR1 is GTSNPN and CDR2 is SVGIG in the germline V gene (reference sequence). The CDR3 is 15 amino acids. Trimming removed 0 bases from V and 6 bases from J; junction bases left unmatched: 3. The CDR3 here is CAWSVLAGGSNEQFF. CDR3 nucleotide sequence: TGTGCCTGGAGTGTACTAGCGGGAGGTTCCAATGAGCAGTTCTTC.

Notes on this clonotype: The junction does not match germline at one end; this may be a read error. This chain uses TRBV10-3 with TRBJ1-1, with a weak D call TRBD1 (5 bases). The CDR3 loop spans 14 amino acids. The germline CDR1 and CDR2 sequences are ENHRY and SYGVKD. As DNA, the CDR3 is TGTGCCACCAGTGATTTCTACACCGGGACGGGAGCTTTCTTT. The encoded protein is CATSDFYTGTGAFF.

This clonotype has at least ten counts. V usage is TRBV3-1 and J usage is TRBJ2-1; no clear D gene. CDR1 is LGHDT and CDR2 is YNNKEL in the germline V gene (reference sequence). V was cut by 0 bases and J by 11 bases, with 14 bases left in between. The CDR3 length is 14 residues. CDR3 region: CASSQDLTTQKQFF. In nucleotides, the CDR3 is TGTGCCAGCAGCCAAGATCTCACCACGCAAAAGCAGTTCTTC.